Described below is a single T cell receptor beta chain sequence and its context. Antigen specificity is unknown. The limits of the CDR3 on the DNA are not certain, so only TCRdb's listed CDR3 is given. This specimen belongs to a study of cytomegalovirus exposure and HLA in healthy donors. Study-wide findings and caveats: TCR beta V- and J-gene trimming was later associated with a missense DCLRE1C variant. Later analysis showed TCR association rates varying by HLA locus, highest for DRB1 and lowest for HLA-C.

The PCR made use of 60 Vbeta and 13 Jbeta primers. Measured with immunoSEQ multiplex PCR; TCRdb has only the in-frame clones, and not every one. Seen here are fewer than 350,000 clones, approximately 90% observed once, and the top ten hold roughly 2%. 10 amino acids form the CDR3, both terminal residues included. Germline CDR1 SQVTM, CDR2 ANQGSEA. The chain couples TRBV29-1 to TRBJ2-5; the table calls TRBD1, which could not be checked here. This TCR came from a woman between 18 and 29 years old in good health and CMV-seronegative. Sequencing used PBMCs. The CDR3 reads CSFGTGTGHF.